This T cell receptor (beta chain) was sequenced for a study of circulating and synovial CD4+ cells in juvenile arthritis. Germline CDR1 and CDR2: ENHRY and SYGVKD. The CDR3 is made up of 17 amino acids. Unmatched junction bases numbered 13, after V lost 6 bases and J lost 1 base. Some clones are missing from TCRdb's copy, which holds only in-frame ones; the method was immunoSEQ multiplex PCR. Of 39,000 or so clones listed, approximately 93% are singletons. Turning to this clone: Its target is unknown.

Findings and limits, study-wide: Circulating pathogenic-like lymphocytes shared a substantially higher fraction of CDR3 sequences with synovium than bulk blood. Deeper sequencing increased measured overlap with synovial clonotypes.

The clonotype comes from a human donor with juvenile idiopathic arthritis. The material sequenced was CD4+ T cells from blood. The chain carries TRBV10-3 and TRBJ1-1, with TRBD1 matching 8 bases. The CDR3 here is CAISEGLKTGENTEAFF. The CDR3 nucleotides read TGTGCCATCAGCGAGGGATTGAAGACAGGGGAGAACACTGAAGCTTTCTTT.